The text below deals with one T cell receptor (beta chain). What it binds is unknown. This specimen belongs to a study of OX40 agonist ivuxolimab in advanced cancers. Study-level findings and limits: At doses 0.1 to 3.0 mg/kg, CD4+ and CD8+ clones expanded.

Per germline, CDR1 ENHRY and CDR2 SYGVKD. The CDR3 totals 15 residues. The ends lost 0 bases at V and 6 bases at J; junction bases unmatched: 8. Produced via immunoSEQ multiplex PCR; TCRdb's table is partial and in-frame only. The repertoire holds 15,000 to 20,000 clones, with roughly 87% as singletons. The sequence derives from an adult with an advanced solid tumor such as melanoma, head and neck, liver or kidney cancer. The sequencing here drew on CD4+ or CD8+ T cells sorted from blood, taken in a trial of the OX40 agonist ivuxolimab. This chain links TRBV10-3 with TRBJ2-7, with 7 bases aligning to TRBD1. CDR3 region: CAISESRGHPPEQYF. DNA for the CDR3: TGTGCCATCAGTGAGTCTAGGGGGCACCCCCCCGAGCAGTACTTC.